This is a list of T cell receptor beta chains from one sample in a study of CD8 T cells in Susac syndrome. TCRdb itself ran the immunoSEQ multiplex PCR reads through MiXCR, one entry per CDR3 protein. The sample has hundreds of thousands of distinct CDR3 sequences; about 95% are singletons. Sequenced input: CD4+ T cells from PBMCs. The receptors come from a human donor with multiple sclerosis. The CDR3 runs from the conserved cysteine through the conserved F or W. D genes are given only for firm matches. Expanded clones are given a class, and other clones once, few, many or no size at all.

TRBD1 | TRBJ1-2 | TRBV23-1 | - | CASSQSAGGTNYGYTF | TGCGCCAGCAGTCAATCGGCAGGGGGGACCAACTATGGCTACACCTTC
TRBD1 | TRBJ1-1 | TRBV7-9 | - | CASSLAGQGNTEAFF | TGTGCCAGCAGCTTAGCGGGACAGGGAAACACTGAAGCTTTCTTT
TRBD1 | TRBJ1-6 | TRBV25-1 | - | CASSEGTGTVLHF | TGTGCCAGCAGTGAAGGGACAGGCACAGTCCTCCACTTT
- | TRBJ1-2 | TRBV15 | - | CATSRARGAPYGYTF | TGTGCCACCAGCAGAGCCCGGGGGGCCCCGTATGGCTACACCTTC
TRBD2 | TRBJ2-5 | TRBV29-1 | - | CSVALAGQETQYF | TGCAGCGTTGCGCTAGCGGGTCAAGAGACCCAGTACTTC
TRBD1 | TRBJ1-2 | TRBV3-1 | - | CASSHRAYGTGGYTF | TGTGCCAGCAGCCATCGGGCCTACGGGACAGGGGGCTACACCTTC
- | TRBJ2-3 | TRBV29-1 | - | CSVIGGTSTDTQYF | TGCAGCGTTATAGGGGGGACGAGCACAGATACGCAGTATTTT
TRBD2 | TRBJ2-3 | TRBV18 | - | CASSPLTSGGASLTDTQYF | TGTGCCAGCTCACCCCTCACTAGCGGGGGGGCCTCCCTCACAGATACGCAGTATTTT
TRBD2 | TRBJ2-2 | TRBV5-6 | - | CASSLDGLASGELFF | TGTGCCAGCAGCTTGGATGGACTAGCCTCCGGGGAGCTGTTTTTT
- | TRBJ2-2 | TRBV25-1 | - | CASWDSNTGELFF | TGTGCCAGCTGGGACTCGAACACCGGGGAGCTGTTTTTT
TRBD1 | TRBJ1-5 | TRBV7-6 | - | CASSTGTAVDQPQHF | TGTGCCAGCAGCACCGGGACAGCAGTAGATCAGCCCCAGCATTTT
TRBD2 | TRBJ2-7 | TRBV4-2 | - | CASSRTSGGSSSYEQYF | TGTGCCAGCAGCCGGACTAGCGGGGGGTCGAGCTCCTACGAGCAGTACTTC
- | TRBJ2-5 | TRBV15 | - | CATSRVWVAETQYF | TGTGCCACCAGCAGAGTTTGGGTAGCTGAGACCCAGTACTTC
TRBD1 | TRBJ1-5 | TRBV3-1 | - | CASRRGRQRTGEVKDQPQHF | TGTGCCAGCAGGCGGGGCCGCCAAAGGACAGGGGAAGTTAAGGATCAGCCCCAGCATTTT
- | TRBJ1-5 | TRBV20-1 | - | CSVTWGTGGNQPQHF | TGCAGTGTCACCTGGGGCACGGGGGGCAATCAGCCCCAGCATTTT
- | TRBJ1-2 | TRBV7-9 | - | CASSRTVLLPYGYTF | TGTGCCAGCAGCCGGACAGTTCTCCTACCCTATGGCTACACCTTC
- | TRBJ1-6 | TRBV2 | - | CASSSSPVQGSPLHF | TGTGCCAGCTCCTCCTCCCCAGTCCAAGGTTCACCCCTCCACTTT
- | TRBJ1-6 | TRBV5-6 | once | CASSHASAGSLHF | TGTGCCAGCAGCCACGCGTCGGCAGGGTCCCTCCACTTT
TRBD2 | TRBJ2-6 | TRBV4-2 | - | CASSQEGRGSGANVLTF | TGTGCCAGCAGCCAAGAGGGGCGGGGGTCTGGGGCCAACGTCCTGACTTTC
TRBD1 | TRBJ2-7 | TRBV30 | once | CAWSGQGDREQYF | TGTGCCTGGAGCGGACAGGGTGATAGGGAGCAGTACTTC
- | TRBJ1-5 | TRBV4-1 | - | CASRRSQSQSQHF | TGCGCCAGCAGGCGGAGTCAGAGTCAGTCCCAGCATTTT
- | TRBJ2-7 | TRBV27 | - | CASSLTPTLYEQYF | TGTGCCAGCAGTTTGACTCCGACACTTTACGAGCAGTACTTC
- | TRBJ1-2 | TRBV19 | - | CASSMGRGDGYTF | TGTGCCAGTAGTATGGGAAGGGGAGATGGCTACACCTTC
TRBD1 | TRBJ2-5 | TRBV15 | - | CATSRTGAETQYF | TGTGCCACCAGCAGAACAGGGGCGGAGACCCAGTACTTC
- | TRBJ2-3 | TRBV7-2 | - | CASSLSAGRTDTQYF | TGTGCCAGCAGCTTATCGGCGGGGCGCACAGATACGCAGTATTTT
- | TRBJ1-2 | TRBV4-1 | - | CASSQDRGGSGYTF | TGCGCCAGCAGCCAAGATCGGGGGGGGAGCGGCTACACCTTC
- | TRBJ1-2 | TRBV5-1 | - | CASSLDGLVRPGDGYTF | TGCGCCAGCAGCTTGGATGGCCTGGTCCGGCCAGGGGATGGCTACACCTTC
TRBD2 | TRBJ2-5 | TRBV20-1 | - | CSARSGGETQYF | TGCAGTGCTAGGTCGGGGGGGGAGACCCAGTACTTC
- | TRBJ2-3 | TRBV6-2/TRBV6-3 | few | CASSYSRDTQYF | TGTGCCAGCAGTTATTCTAGGGATACGCAGTATTTT
- | TRBJ2-1 | TRBV5-1 | - | CASSPRWAAGSYNEQFF | TGCGCCAGCAGCCCCCGATGGGCCGCCGGCTCCTACAATGAGCAGTTCTTC
TRBD2 | TRBJ2-1 | TRBV20-1 | - | CSGGGTSKSNEQFF | TGCAGTGGAGGGGGGACTAGCAAGAGCAATGAGCAGTTCTTC
- | TRBJ2-4 | TRBV30 | once | CAWGRVEADLAKNIQYF | TGTGCCTGGGGTAGGGTGGAGGCAGACCTAGCCAAAAACATTCAGTACTTC
- | TRBJ1-1 | TRBV2 | - | CASRVEGGTEAFF | TGTGCCAGCCGGGTCGAGGGCGGCACTGAAGCTTTCTTT
- | TRBJ1-1 | TRBV2 | - | CASRETASEAFF | TGTGCCAGCAGGGAGACGGCGTCTGAAGCTTTCTTT
- | TRBJ1-1 | TRBV2 | once | CASTALSRLEAFF | TGTGCCAGCACGGCCCTTTCGCGACTTGAAGCTTTCTTT
- | TRBJ1-5 | TRBV20-1 | - | CSAREGGVRDQPQHF | TGCAGTGCTAGAGAGGGGGGGGTACGCGATCAGCCCCAGCATTTT
- | TRBJ1-2 | TRBV20-1 | - | CSARSGEKVYGYTF | TGCAGTGCTAGGTCCGGGGAAAAAGTCTATGGCTACACCTTC
TRBD2 | TRBJ2-1 | TRBV20-1 | - | CSARAPAGGLYNEQFF | TGCAGTGCTAGAGCCCCGGCGGGGGGACTCTACAATGAGCAGTTCTTC
- | TRBJ2-3 | TRBV30 | - | CAWSVGGGVREDTQYF | TGTGCCTGGAGTGTCGGAGGGGGGGTCCGAGAAGATACGCAGTATTTT
TRBD1 | TRBJ2-5 | TRBV12-3/TRBV12-4 | - | CASSIRDRVHF | TGTGCCAGCAGTATACGGGACAGGGTCCACTTC
- | TRBJ1-1 | TRBV6-2/TRBV6-3 | - | CARPPGNTEAFF | TGTGCGCGGCCCCCAGGGAACACTGAAGCTTTCTTT
- | TRBJ1-1 | TRBV29-1 | - | CSVEDTPGDTEAFF | TGCAGCGTGGAGGACACCCCTGGGGACACTGAAGCTTTCTTT
- | TRBJ1-1 | TRBV6-5 | - | CASTHKGANTEAFF | TGTGCCAGCACCCACAAAGGGGCGAACACTGAAGCTTTCTTT
TRBD1 | TRBJ2-7 | TRBV12-3/TRBV12-4 | - | CASTVGYRGEQYF | TGTGCCAGCACCGTAGGATACAGGGGCGAGCAGTACTTC
TRBD2 | TRBJ2-3 | TRBV29-1 | - | CSAGIAGGTDTQYF | TGCAGCGCAGGGATAGCGGGTGGGACAGATACGCAGTATTTT
- | TRBJ1-4 | TRBV20-1 | - | CSAGPGGREKLFF | TGCAGTGCTGGGCCCGGAGGGAGGGAAAAACTGTTTTTT
- | TRBJ2-3 | TRBV13 | once | CASSPRLTDTQYF | TGTGCCAGCAGCCCCCGACTGACAGATACGCAGTATTTT
TRBD2 | TRBJ2-5 | TRBV20-1 | - | CSATLGGGPETQYF | TGCAGTGCTACGCTCGGGGGGGGGCCGGAGACCCAGTACTTC
TRBD1 | TRBJ1-6 | TRBV24-1 | - | CATRVSDRVRTSPLHF | TGTGCCACAAGAGTTAGCGACAGGGTCAGGACTTCACCCCTCCACTTT
- | TRBJ2-2 | TRBV19 | - | CASGSYREYGELFF | TGTGCCAGTGGCTCATACAGGGAGTACGGGGAGCTGTTTTTT
TRBD1 | TRBJ2-7 | TRBV5-6 | - | CASSTGQADEQYF | TGTGCCAGCAGCACGGGACAGGCCGACGAGCAGTACTTC